The 8 T cell receptor beta chains reported below all come from one sample, sequenced in a study of vaccination effects on CD4 cells after COVID-19. Having been cultured for less than 13 days, the cells underwent CD4+ T cell isolation. These receptors' antigens are unknown. Assay: immunoSEQ multiplex PCR; the TCRdb copy retains only in-frame clones and omits some. Among 30,000 or so clones listed, roughly 70% were seen once. The material sequenced was CD4+ T cells from PBMCs cultured without peptide, taken before COVID-19 vaccination. These TCRs come from a human donor who received a COVID-19 vaccine.

For the CDR3, the DNA is TGTGCCAGCAGCCTACAGGGGGGAGCGGGTGGCTACACCTTC. Protein sequence: CASSLQGGAGGYTF. V usage is TRBV3-1 (or the pseudogene TRBV3-2) and J usage is TRBJ1-2; 8 nucleotides match TRBD1. CDR1 is LGHDT, CDR2 YNNKEL, per germline (reference sequence). J was trimmed by 7 bases and V by 4 bases; bases with no gene match: 8. The CDR3 runs to 14 residues.

This sequence joins TRBV5-6 and TRBJ2-1; 8 bases line up with TRBD2. The germline V gene has CDR1 SGHDT and CDR2 YYEEEE. V lost 4 bases, J lost 5 bases, and 11 bases stayed unmatched. The CDR3 spans 16 residues. CDR3 residues: CASSPTGTRGHNEQFF. The CDR3 DNA reads TGTGCCAGCAGCCCGACCGGGACTAGGGGACACAATGAGCAGTTCTTC.

The J gene is TRBJ2-4, the V gene TRBV4-1; unclear D gene. The CDR3 extends over 15 amino acids. Germline assignment: CDR1 MGHRA and CDR2 YSYEKL. The V and J ends lost 4 bases and 0 bases respectively, with 10 bases between them. The CDR3 region has the DNA TGCGCCAGCAGCCCTCTACAACTAGCCAAAAACATTCAGTACTTC. As protein: CASSPLQLAKNIQYF.

This clone was seen more than once but under ten times. The chain couples TRBV5-5 to TRBJ2-2, with no clear D. The germline gives CDR1 SGHKS, CDR2 YYEKEE (reference sequence). The CDR3 length is 13 residues. Between the trimmed V and J ends, which lost 1 base and 7 bases, there was a span of 8 bases. This CDR3 is CASSLLLLGELFF. The CDR3, as DNA: TGTGCCAGCAGCTTGTTGCTTCTCGGGGAGCTGTTTTTT. Together with reference TRBV5-5 and TRBJ2-2, the CDR3 gives the full variable domain: DAGVTQSPTHLIKTRGQQVTLRCSPISGHKSVSWYQQVLGQGPQFIFQYYEKEERGRGNFPDRFSARQFPNYSSELNVNALLLGDSALYLCASSLLLLGELFFGEGSRLTVL.

The gene calls are TRBV18 and TRBJ1-1; 8 bases are a match to TRBD1. The CDR3 runs 13 residues. Germline-derived CDR1 and CDR2 are KGHSH and LQKENI. V shed 2 bases and J 6 bases; nucleotides not matched to a gene: 2. This chain's CDR3 is CASSPDRGAEAFF. The CDR3 DNA sequence: TGTGCCAGCTCACCAGACAGGGGTGCTGAAGCTTTCTTT.

A single count supports this clone. This CDR3 is CASRRANNEKLFF. CDR3 DNA: TGTGCCAGTCGACGGGCTAATAATGAAAAACTGTTTTTT. The rearrangement links TRBV19 to TRBJ1-4; D is uncertain. The CDR3 extends over 13 amino acids. CDR1 LNHDA and CDR2 SQIVND come from the germline V gene (reference sequence). The V end was cut by 8 bases, the J end by 4 bases, with 11 bases between.

The rearrangement links TRBV7-6 to TRBJ2-2, with 8 bases identical to TRBD2. Losses at the gene ends were 2 bases for V and 6 bases for J; bases not matched to a gene: 17. Germline V CDR1 and CDR2: SGHVS, FNYEAQ. The length of the CDR3 is 19 residues. The CDR3 DNA is TGTGCCAGCAGCTTACGGGGGGGACCGAGCGCGAGTTTGGCCGGGGAGCTGTTTTTT. The encoded protein is CASSLRGGPSASLAGELFF. Looking up the rest from reference TRBV7-6 and TRBJ2-2 gives the full variable domain: GAGVSQSPRYKVTKRGQDVALRCDPISGHVSLYWYRQALGQGPEFLTYFNYEAQQDKSGLPNDRFSAERPEGSISTLTIQRTEQRDSAMYRCASSLRGGPSASLAGELFFGEGSRLTVL.

The V and J genes are TRBV9 and TRBJ1-1; D not certain. The V end was cut by 5 bases, the J end by 1 base, with 6 bases between. The CDR3 loop spans 12 amino acids. Germline CDR1 reads SGDLS; CDR2 reads YYNGEE. The CDR3, as DNA: TGTGCCAGCAGGCACAAGAACACTGAAGCTTTCTTT. It yields the protein CASRHKNTEAFF.